This is a list of T cell receptor beta chains from one sample in a study of CD8 T cells in ankylosing spondylitis. TCRdb called the 5' RACE reads again in MiXCR, with one record for every CDR3 protein. The sample includes over 700,000 distinct CDR3 sequences, 15% to 20% of them seen just once. What was sequenced was blood, either unsorted or a sorted T cell fraction (not recorded which). These receptors were obtained from a male donor with ankylosing spondylitis. The CDR3 runs from the conserved cysteine through the conserved F or W. D genes are given only for firm matches. The size entry is marked missing in some rows and otherwise reads once, few, many or a size class.

d_gene	abundance	v_gene	j_gene	CDR3nt	CDR3aa
.	.	TRBV7-9	TRBJ2-1	TGTGCCAGCAGCTCCCGCGGGCCCAATGAGCAGTTCTTC	CASSSRGPNEQFF
.	.	TRBV20-1	TRBJ1-6	TGCAGTGCTCAATCCCGAGGGGGGCTCGGGAGCTCCTATAATTCACCCCTCCACTTT	CSAQSRGGLGSSYNSPLHF
TRBD2	.	TRBV24-1	TRBJ2-5	TGTGCCACCAGTGATAAGAACCGGGGGGGAAGGGAGACCCAGTACTTC	CATSDKNRGGRETQYF
.	.	TRBV3-1	TRBJ1-2	TGTGCCAGCAGCCAAGTGGATAATGGCTACACCTTC	CASSQVDNGYTF
.	few	TRBV7-9	TRBJ1-5	TGTGCCAGCAGCCACGACGGTTACAATCTGCCCCAGCATTTT	CASSHDGYNLPQHF
TRBD1	.	TRBV14	TRBJ2-5	TGTGCCAGCAGCCAAGTAAGGGGACAGGGGAAGGAGACCCAGTACTTC	CASSQVRGQGKETQYF
.	.	TRBV11-2	TRBJ1-5	TGTGCCAGCCACCCTCGTCAGCCCCAGCATTTT	CASHPRQPQHF
TRBD2	.	TRBV7-2	TRBJ2-5	TGTGCCAGCAGCCGGGCGGGAGGAGTTGAGACCCAGTACTTC	CASSRAGGVETQYF
TRBD2	.	TRBV20-1	TRBJ2-1	TGCAGTGCTAACCACGTTAGCGGGAGGGCCTACAATGAGCAGTTCTTC	CSANHVSGRAYNEQFF
.	.	TRBV4-2	TRBJ2-1	TGTGCCAGCAGCCAAGATATTCTGGCGAGGGGTGAGCAGTTCTTC	CASSQDILARGEQFF